This record looks at one T cell receptor (beta chain) sequence and its context. Sequenced by immunoSEQ multiplex PCR; TCRdb stores in-frame clones only, minus some. The sample carries approximately 77,000 clones, approximately 94% recorded once. This sample was included in a study of technical replicates of blood from a few donors. With 0 bases removed from V and 3 bases from J, the gap between germline ends came to 7 bases. Germline V gene lookup returns CDR1 SGHRS and CDR2 YFSETQ. The CDR3 extends over 13 amino acids. The V call is TRBV5-1, the J call TRBJ2-7; D is uncertain. The clonotype originates from a human donor in good health. The sample taken for sequencing was T cells isolated from PBMCs. The CDR3 bases are TGCGCCAGCAGCTTGGACAGCCTCTACGAGCAGTACTTC. The encoded protein is CASSLDSLYEQYF.